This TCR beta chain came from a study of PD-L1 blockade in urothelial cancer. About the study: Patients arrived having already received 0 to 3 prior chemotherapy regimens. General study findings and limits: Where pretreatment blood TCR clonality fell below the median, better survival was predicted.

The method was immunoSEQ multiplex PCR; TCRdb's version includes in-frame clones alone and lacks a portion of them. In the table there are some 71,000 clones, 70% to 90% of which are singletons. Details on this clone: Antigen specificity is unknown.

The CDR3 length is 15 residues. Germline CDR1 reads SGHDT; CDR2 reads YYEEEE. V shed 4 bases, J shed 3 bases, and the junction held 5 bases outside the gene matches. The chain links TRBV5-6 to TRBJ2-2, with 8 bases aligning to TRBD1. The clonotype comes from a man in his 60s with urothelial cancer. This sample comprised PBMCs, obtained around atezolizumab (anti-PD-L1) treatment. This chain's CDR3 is CASSRDRGDTGELFF. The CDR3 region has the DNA TGTGCCAGCAGCCGCGACAGGGGAGACACCGGGGAGCTGTTTTTT.